This T cell receptor (beta chain) is from a study of blood T cell repertoires in COVID-19 (TCRdb year 2020). Broadly, across the study: Samples covering the acute and convalescent phases of COVID-19 were provided by collaborators in the United States, Italy and Spain. The material from the prospective study consisted of cDNA or gDNA derived from T cells, B-cell-depleted T cells, or PBMCs. The dataset comprised deeply sampled blood TCRbeta repertoires from subjects exposed to, actively infected with, or recovered from COVID-19. The repertoires were released in a freely available public database meant as a resource for research on the immune response to SARS-CoV-2. The samples were drawn from two sources: the first 160 participants of the ongoing ImmuneRACE study, and 1,254 subjects contributed by 6 global collaborators. Sample metadata almost always included a de-identified subject ID, COVID-19 status, age in years and sex. Where available, HLA class I and class II types were taken from metadata supplied by the sample provider and were not determined by assay-based typing.

The immunoSEQ Assay, a bias-controlled multiplex PCR, was used to amplify TCRbeta CDR3 regions from genomic DNA. Concerning the study's data processing: The number of nucleated cells in each sample was estimated from the amplification of reference gene primers within the assay. To quantify the absolute abundance of each unique TCRbeta CDR3 rearrangement, sequence reads were collapsed and filtered. Productive Simpson clonality was computed per sample as the square root of Simpson's diversity index over productive rearrangements. Drawn from immuneACCESS, this table holds only the in-frame rearrangements with V and J called that TCRdb kept. Clones are partly lost; checked studies trace under half to an unresolved V gene and leave the rest unexplained. That table furnishes V, J and clone size, whereas the DNA furnished D and trimming. This sample lists 300,000 or so clones; nearly 90% were detected once. The ten largest make up approximately 5% of the sample.

General conclusions and limits of the study: The quantity of clinical and demographic metadata differed by source and by participant and was supplied without curation.

Including cysteine and phenylalanine, the CDR3 has 13 amino acids. Only the CDR3 region is kept as DNA, spanning 39 bases read in frame from base 1. Here V drops 6 bases and J drops 4 bases, and the junction holds 4 bases not matched to any gene. Per the germline V gene, SQVTM is the CDR1 and ANQGSEA is the CDR2. Enrolling through a virtual design, the prospective study's participants ranged in age from roughly 18 to 90 years and lived across 24 United States geographic areas. In the prospective study, participants were assigned to cohorts based on the clinical history participants reported in a screening survey and a study questionnaire. For ImmuneRACE Cohort 3, a participant was defined as recovered based on two consecutive negative NP/OP PCR tests, clearance by a healthcare professional, or resolution of symptoms. In the prospective study, mobile phlebotomists collected whole blood, serum and a nasopharyngeal or oropharyngeal swab from each participant. Participants in the prospective study had the option to provide additional blood draws and questionnaires over a 2-month period. Before DNA extraction, blood samples from the prospective study were shipped at room temperature or frozen.

To note about this clone: Which antigen it targets is not known. It has no much larger one-base neighbor in the sample; base qualities were not kept.

The chain uses TRBV29-1 and TRBJ2-3, with TRBD1 matching 10 junction bases. The source of this sequence is a woman aged 30 to 39 who had recovered from COVID-19. Sequenced input: PBMCs or T cells enriched from blood (not recorded which). The CDR3 is CSVGQGDADTQYF. The nucleotide sequence is given as TGCAGCGTCGGACAGGGGGACGCAGATACGCAGTATTTT.